This T cell receptor beta chain was recorded in a study of beta chain features in type 1 diabetes. General study findings and limits: Moderate yet significant TCRB CDR3 shortening was seen in Type 1 diabetes patients in all four CD4+ subsets. Naive, central memory and Treg TCRB repertoires seemed to resemble each other more closely in patients than they did in healthy donors.

V lost 6 bases and J 1 base, leaving 12 bases between the germline ends. The CDR3 loop spans 14 amino acids. Germline loops: CDR1 SQVTM, CDR2 ANQGSEA. On this clone: The antigen is undetermined.

Expressed TCRB transcripts were sequenced, since all the RNA that had been isolated was reverse transcribed. The read count averaged about 3.57 million across naive, central memory and regulatory T cell samples. Profiled with immunoSEQ multiplex PCR; TCRdb holds only in-frame clones, not every one. Here the sample spans approximately 260,000 clones, 24% being singletons. This clonotype originated in a woman aged 30 to 39 with type 1 diabetes. The sample was naive CD4+ T cells from blood. The chain has TRBV29-1 and TRBJ2-2; D is perhaps TRBD2 (6 bases). The DNA for the CDR3 is TGCAGCGTGTCTATAGCGGAGAACACCGGGGAGCTGTTTTTT. It is translated as CSVSIAENTGELFF.